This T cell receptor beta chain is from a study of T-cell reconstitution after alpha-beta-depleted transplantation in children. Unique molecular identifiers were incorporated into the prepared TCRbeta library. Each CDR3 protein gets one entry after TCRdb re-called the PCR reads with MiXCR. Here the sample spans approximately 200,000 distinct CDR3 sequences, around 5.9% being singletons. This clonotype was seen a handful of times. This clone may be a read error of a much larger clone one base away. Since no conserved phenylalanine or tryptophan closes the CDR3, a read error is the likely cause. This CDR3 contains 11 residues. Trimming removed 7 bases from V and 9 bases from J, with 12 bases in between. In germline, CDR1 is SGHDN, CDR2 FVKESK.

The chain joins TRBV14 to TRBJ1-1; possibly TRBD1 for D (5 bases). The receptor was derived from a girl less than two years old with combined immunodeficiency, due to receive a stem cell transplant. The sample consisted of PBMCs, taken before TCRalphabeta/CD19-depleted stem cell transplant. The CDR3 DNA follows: TGTGCCAGCACGGCGGAGGGGAAAGCTTTCTGT. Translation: CASTAEGKAFC.